The present T cell receptor beta chain was sequenced within a study of molecular identifiers for immune sequencing clone quantification (dated by TCRdb to 2016 to 2019). Background on the whole study: For a replicate experiment, the RNA from either approximately 20,000 or 100,000 naive CD8 T cells was divided into five aliquots, and four of those aliquots went on to sequencing. The study was a methods study using CD8 T cells to benchmark molecular-identifier clustering-based TCR repertoire sequencing (MIDCIRS) and TCR RNA copy counting. Overall study results and their limits: The sizes of highly expanded clones could end up underestimated when identical TCR molecules share a barcode. The naive libraries included spiked-in Jurkat TCR RNA (10 copies' worth), and this Jurkat TCR RNA is not part of the donor repertoire. In CMV-specific effector cells, clones with more than 20 RNA copies accounted for over 97% of molecules, whereas in naive cells such clones accounted for under 1%. When barcode sub-clustering was omitted, TCR diversity was inflated by chimeric consensus sequences, with chimeras reaching as high as 47%. About 2.9 recovered TCR RNA copies per cell were obtained by modeling, versus around 9.8 by digital PCR, implying a capture efficiency of 25% to 30%. Even against a background of some 920,000 naive CD8 T cells, spiked-in Jurkat TCR RNA amounting to a single cell's worth was reported to be detectable.

Library prep was done by PCR. Instrument on record: NextSeq 500. Bulk TCR libraries were made following a previously described method, with the TCR primers given in Table S5. Purification of total RNA was performed with the Qiagen AllPrep DNA/RNA kit. Before analysis, reads from multiple sequencing runs of the same library were pooled. Per the original workflow: Reads were retained only if their TCR constant sequence matched exactly, and those retained reads were trimmed to 150 nt and grouped according to their 12-nt molecular barcodes. Reads within each barcode group were sub-clustered using a 15% Levenshtein threshold, and quality-weighted consensus sequences were constructed for each RNA molecule. Non-functional sequences were filtered out, along with any lower-count sequence sitting one edit away from another sequence. Barcode sub-clusters with fewer than 20% of the maximum read count were removed, based on fitting two negative binomial distributions. Through fastp at Q25 and MiXCR, TCRdb rebuilt clones from the public reads, retaining in-frame beta chains. Rows with one shared CDR3 protein collapse into an entry with the most common genes and DNA. The V and J calls shown here were made by TCRdb, not taken from the authors' results. This sample gives around 300,000 distinct CDR3 sequences in total; roughly a quarter of them show up just once. Approximately 0.74% of the sample is taken by the ten largest.

This clonotype was seen at least ten times. Its antigen is still unknown. Per-base qualities were not stored, and no clone one base away is much larger. Via the germline V gene, CDR1 is SGHDN and CDR2 FVKESK. The cysteine opens and the phenylalanine closes a CDR3 of 17 amino acids. Only the CDR3 DNA is retained, 51 bases long and in frame from the first base. Trimming costs V 0 bases and J 1 base, and their ends lie 15 bases apart. Naive CD8 T cell libraries were made from around 18,000 to 910,000 sorted cells using 10%, 30% or 50% of purified RNA. Naive CD8 T cells were FACS-sorted as CD8+CD4-CCR7+CD45RA+ on a BD FACSAria II into RLT Plus buffer. Detection sensitivity was tested by spiking Jurkat RNA equal to roughly ten TCR copies' worth into samples containing 20,000-1,000,000 naive CD8 T cells. Enrichment of CD8 T cells was performed with RosetteSep CD8+ T Cell Enrichment Cocktail and Ficoll-Paque, after which ACK red cell lysis was carried out.

The sample consisted of naive CD8+ T cells from blood, with Jurkat cell RNA spiked in. The cell subset or site label of this sample denotes: FACS-sorted CD8+CD4-CCR7+CD45RA+ naive T cells. This sequence uses TRBV14 and TRBJ1-1, with TRBD1 perhaps the D gene, on 5 matching bases. This TCR was recovered from a human donor in good health. Some libraries in this study had Jurkat cell RNA spiked in. CDR3 sequence: CASSQDLGGRSNTEAFF. The nucleotide sequence reads as follows: TGTGCCAGCAGCCAAGATTTGGGGGGACGGTCGAACACTGAAGCTTTCTTT.